One sample yielded the 4 T cell receptor beta chains listed below, sequenced in a study of shared clonotypes between healthy human individuals. Repertoires were generated with immunoSEQ multiplex PCR, while TCRdb's copy carries only in-frame clones and drops some. The sample yields 1.5 million to 2.5 million clones, 85% to 95% seen once. CD8 cells classed as naive were CD45RO-negative and positively selected for CCR7, excluding terminally differentiated effector memory CD45RA+ cells. The sample consisted of naive CD8+ T cells sorted from blood. The origin of the receptors is a man between 18 and 29 years old in good health.

This clone was seen a single time. This sequence joins TRBV5-1 and TRBJ2-7; D not certain. CDR3 size: 15 residues. The germline V and J ends were trimmed by 4 bases and 0 bases, with 14 bases remaining between them. CDR1 and CDR2 (germline): SGHRS, YFSETQ. CDR3 coding DNA: TGCGCCAGCAGCGACAACCGACTCAACTCCTACGAGCAGTACTTC. Translating it yields CASSDNRLNSYEQYF.

The J gene is TRBJ2-3, the V gene TRBV5-4; TRBD2 agrees at 11 bases. V gave up 4 bases and J gave up 1 base; unmatched junction bases: 2. This CDR3 region has 15 residues. Germline V gene data show CDR1 as SGHNT and CDR2 as YYREEE (reference sequence). The CDR3 here is CASSATSGGTDTQYF. The CDR3 DNA reads TGTGCCAGCAGCGCGACTAGCGGGGGCACAGATACGCAGTATTTT.

The rearrangement uses TRBV30 and TRBJ1-2; D may be TRBD1 (5 bases). The germline V gene has CDR1 GTSNPN and CDR2 SVGIG (reference sequence). V lost 5 bases to trimming and J lost 1 base, with 26 bases between them. The CDR3 spans 18 residues. CDR3 loop: CAWVSPHRTDIYNYGYTF. The CDR3 DNA reads TGTGCCTGGGTATCCCCACATCGGACGGACATTTATAACTATGGCTACACCTTC.

The J gene is TRBJ2-7, the V gene TRBV5-4; D uncertain. CDR1 is SGHNT and CDR2 is YYREEE in the germline V gene (reference sequence). V gave up 5 bases and J gave up 6 bases, with 12 bases separating them. This CDR3 region has 12 residues. The CDR3 reads CASRTRLGEQYF. In nucleotides, the CDR3 is TGTGCCAGCAGGACCCGGTTGGGCGAGCAGTACTTC.